The 7 T cell receptor beta chains below all came from one sample that was sequenced in a study of blood T cell repertoires in COVID-19. Sequenced by immunoSEQ multiplex PCR; TCRdb stores in-frame clones only, minus some. There are approximately 57,000 clones in the sample; over 65% occur only once, and roughly 4.5% lies in the top ten. Source material: peripheral blood. These receptors originate from a man between 35 and 55 years old with active COVID-19.

The V gene is TRBV28, the J gene TRBJ1-6, with TRBD1 matching 9 bases. The CDR3 has 15 amino acids. V shed 6 bases, J shed 10 bases, and the junction held 10 bases outside the gene matches. Germline-derived CDR1 and CDR2 are MDHEN and SYDVKM. The CDR3, as DNA: TGTGCCAGCAGACCCCCGGGACAGGGATGGTCACCCCTCCACTTT. Protein product: CASRPPGQGWSPLHF. The entire variable domain, with the rest obtained from reference TRBV28 and TRBJ1-6, is as follows: DVKVTQSSRYLVKRTGEKVFLECVQDMDHENMFWYRQDPGLGLRLIYFSYDVKMKEKGDIPEGYSVSREKKERFSLILESASTNQTSMYLCASRPPGQGWSPLHFGNGTRLTVT.

J is TRBJ1-1 and V is TRBV4-2; a possible D gene is TRBD1 (6 bases). Trimming pared 5 bases from V and 6 bases from J, leaving 19 bases between. The CDR3 is made up of 15 amino acids. Germline V gene data show CDR1 as LGHNA and CDR2 as YNFKEQ. CDR3 region: CASSAPRGRRAEAFF. CDR3 nucleotides: TGTGCCAGCAGCGCCCCCAGGGGCCGGCGTGCTGAAGCTTTCTTT.

The chain has TRBV7-3 and TRBJ1-3; 9 nucleotides align to TRBD1. Germline V gene data show CDR1 as SGHTA and CDR2 as FQGTGA. The CDR3 covers 14 residues. Losses at the gene ends were 3 bases for V and 7 bases for J; bases not matched to a gene: 4. DNA of the CDR3: TGTGCCAGCAGCTTCCGGACAGGGGACAACACCATATATTTT. Protein: CASSFRTGDNTIYF.

The chain has TRBV5-1 and TRBJ2-1, with 12 bases matching TRBD2. The CDR3 runs to 17 residues. Germline CDR1 and CDR2: SGHRS and YFSETQ. Trimming at V came to 0 bases and at J to 7 bases, leaving 8 bases not matched to a gene. The CDR3 sequence is CASSLAVTSGRRNEQFF. In DNA form, the CDR3 reads TGCGCCAGCAGCTTGGCGGTGACTAGCGGGAGAAGGAATGAGCAGTTCTTC.

This clone was observed a handful of times. The chain joins TRBV14 to TRBJ2-5; a weak D match, TRBD2 (5 bases). In germline, CDR1 is SGHDN, CDR2 FVKESK. V lost 4 bases to trimming and J lost 4 bases, with 22 bases between them. This CDR3 spans 17 amino acids. The DNA of the CDR3 is TGTGCCAGCAGCCCCCTTATTAGAGACCACCGGGGAGAGACCCAGTACTTC. It translates to CASSPLIRDHRGETQYF. The variable domain in full, with the rest retrieved from reference TRBV14 and TRBJ2-5, is EAGVTQFPSHSVIEKGQTVTLRCDPISGHDNLYWYRRVMGKEIKFLLHFVKESKQDESGMPNNRFLAERTGGTYSTLKVQPAELEDSGVYFCASSPLIRDHRGETQYFGPGTRLLVL.

V usage is TRBV7-9 and J usage is TRBJ2-3; D gene ambiguous. The length of the CDR3 is 14 residues. Between the trimmed V and J ends, which lost 7 bases and 0 bases, there was a span of 11 bases. Germline V gene lookup returns CDR1 SEHNR and CDR2 FQNEAQ (reference sequence). CDR3 in amino acids: CASTLERSTDTQYF. CDR3 sequence (DNA): TGTGCCAGCACCCTAGAAAGGAGCACAGATACGCAGTATTTT.

The chain couples TRBV9 to TRBJ1-2, with D hard to call. This CDR3 contains 13 residues. Per germline, CDR1 SGDLS and CDR2 YYNGEE. Trimming took off 2 bases at V and 7 bases at J, with 12 bases between the two ends. For the CDR3, the DNA is TGTGCCAGCAGCGTCGGAGGGAAATCTGGCTACACCTTC. Amino acid sequence: CASSVGGKSGYTF. Looking up the rest from reference TRBV9 and TRBJ1-2 gives the full variable domain: DSGVTQTPKHLITATGQRVTLRCSPRSGDLSVYWYQQSLDQGLQFLIQYYNGEERAKGNILERFSAQQFPDLHSELNLSSLELGDSALYFCASSVGGKSGYTFGSGTRLTVV.